What follows are 2 T cell receptor beta chains derived from one specimen sequenced in a study of T cells expressing NK-cell markers. For each CDR3 protein, TCRdb gives one entry from its re-call of the 5' RACE reads, without DNA. Its listing shows 150,000 or so distinct CDR3 sequences. Sequenced material: blood T cells: a sorted CD56 or NKG2C T cell subset, CD4+ or CD8+ T cells, or bulk PBMC T cells (not recorded which). The receptor set was obtained from a woman aged 45-60 years in good health.

This chain uses TRBV6-1 with TRBJ2-2; TCRdb's D gene call, TRBD2, goes unchecked for lack of DNA. Germline CDR1 reads MNHNS; CDR2 reads SASEGT. The CDR3 totals 14 residues. CDR3 protein: CASSASGDTGELFF.

This chain uses TRBV6-2 or TRBV6-3 with TRBJ2-7; the D call of TRBD1 rests on TCRdb alone, since no DNA is present to check it. Germline loops: CDR1 MNHEY, CDR2 SVGEGT. The CDR3 sequence is 14 residues long. CDR3 loop: CASSSDRSGDEQYF.